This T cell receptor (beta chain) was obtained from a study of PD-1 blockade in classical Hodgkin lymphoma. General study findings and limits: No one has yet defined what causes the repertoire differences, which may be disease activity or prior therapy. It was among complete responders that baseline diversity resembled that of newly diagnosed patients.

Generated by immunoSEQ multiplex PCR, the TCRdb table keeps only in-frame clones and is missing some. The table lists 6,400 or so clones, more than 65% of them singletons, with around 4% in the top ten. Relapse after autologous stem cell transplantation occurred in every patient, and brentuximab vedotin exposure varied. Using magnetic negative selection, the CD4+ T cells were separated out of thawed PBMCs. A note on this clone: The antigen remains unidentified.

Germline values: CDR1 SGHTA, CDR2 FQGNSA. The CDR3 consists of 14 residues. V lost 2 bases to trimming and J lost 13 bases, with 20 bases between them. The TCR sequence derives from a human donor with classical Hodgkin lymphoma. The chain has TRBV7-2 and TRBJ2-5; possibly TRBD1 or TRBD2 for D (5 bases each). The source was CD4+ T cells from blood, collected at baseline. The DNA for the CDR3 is TGTGCCAGCAGCTTAATGCCTAACGGGGCCGGCGTGTACTTC. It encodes CASSLMPNGAGVYF.